This note documents a single T cell receptor (beta chain) sequence. As yet, its antigen is unknown. This entry belongs to a study of T cells in localized non-small cell lung cancer. Overall study findings and caveats: Without multi-region sequencing, intratumor heterogeneity could not be excluded. Density of T cells in blood, when higher, went with longer overall survival. Compared with tumor, uninvolved adjacent lung displayed greater T cell clonality, ranking highest overall.

Repertoires were generated with immunoSEQ multiplex PCR, while TCRdb's copy carries only in-frame clones and drops some. The repertoire holds about 45,000 clones, about 91% seen once, with roughly a tenth in the top ten. The CDR3 consists of 17 residues. V gene TRBV21-1 combines with J gene TRBJ1-2. TRBV21-1 is shown as a pseudogene. This TCR derives from a woman aged 40-75 years with stage II lung adenocarcinoma. This specimen was PBMCs, taken before any cancer treatment. CDR3 nucleotide sequence: TGTGCCAGCATCCCAAAGGACAGCGGAGGGACTAACTATGGCTACACCTTC. It translates to CASIPKDSGGTNYGYTF.